The 12 T cell receptor beta chains below all came from one sample that was sequenced in a study of T-cell memory formation after mild COVID-19. A single record per CDR3 protein comes from TCRdb applying MiXCR to the 5' RACE reads. Of roughly 400,000 distinct CDR3 sequences listed, 16% were seen once; the top ten hold around a fifth. Input material: PBMCs or a T cell subset sorted from them (not recorded which). The receptor set was obtained from a man aged 18 to 29 who had mild COVID-19 (a few samples of this study predate the infection). Cell type and time point are not known.

The chain employs TRBV7-9 and TRBJ1-1; 9 bases align to TRBD1. With V trimmed by 7 bases and J by 5 bases, 14 bases remained unmatched. The CDR3 is 16 amino acids. Per germline, CDR1 SEHNR and CDR2 FQNEAQ (reference sequence). In DNA form, the CDR3 reads TGTGCCAGCACCCTATCAATTTACAGGGGGCCTACTGAAGCTTTCTTT. Amino acid sequence: CASTLSIYRGPTEAFF.

Ten or more counts support this clonotype. The CDR3 protein is CASSPLSSSDTQYF. The CDR3 DNA sequence: TGTGCCAGCAGCCCCTTATCTAGCTCAGATACGCAGTATTTT. This chain uses TRBV7-3 with TRBJ2-3, with D tentatively TRBD2 (5 bases). V gave up 5 bases and J gave up 4 bases, with 13 bases separating them. The CDR3 is made up of 14 amino acids. CDR1 and CDR2 (germline): SGHTA, FQGTGA.

V is TRBV6-2 or TRBV6-3 and J is TRBJ2-6; possible D gene TRBD2, 6 bases. CDR1 and CDR2 (germline): MNHEY, SVGEGT. With 7 bases removed from V and 0 bases from J, the gap between germline ends came to 10 bases. The CDR3 runs to 15 residues. The CDR3 here is CASMQDYSGANVLTF. The CDR3, as DNA: TGTGCCAGCATGCAGGACTACTCTGGGGCCAACGTCCTGACTTTC.

The chain combines TRBV9 with TRBJ2-4, with D perhaps matching TRBD1 (5 bases). The CDR3 loop spans 16 amino acids. The V and J ends lost 4 bases and 2 bases respectively, with 16 bases between them. CDR1 and CDR2 (germline): SGDLS, YYNGEE. The CDR3 reads CASSPRTQGPKNIQYF. CDR3 in DNA: TGTGCCAGCAGCCCGAGAACCCAGGGTCCCAAAAACATTCAGTACTTC.

Ten or more counts support this clonotype. This rearrangement joins TRBV12-3 or TRBV12-4 to TRBJ2-3, with D hard to call. This CDR3 spans 10 amino acids. Trimming took 7 bases from V and 6 from J, leaving 5 bases between them. The CDR3 loop reads CASTKDTQYF. CDR3 bases: TGTGCCAGCACCAAGGATACGCAGTATTTT.

There are many counts of this clonotype. The rearrangement links TRBV5-1 to TRBJ2-5, with 12 bases that match TRBD2. CDR3 length equals 16 residues. V was pared by 6 bases and J by 4 bases, with 10 bases of the junction left unmatched. Germline V gene lookup returns CDR1 SGHRS and CDR2 YFSETQ. As DNA, the CDR3 is TGCGCCAGCACCCCTAGCGGGGGGGGAATCGGAGAGACCCAGTACTTC. Its translation is CASTPSGGGIGETQYF.

This chain joins TRBV10-3 and TRBJ1-1; D gene unclear. V was pared by 4 bases and J by 3 bases, with 6 bases between. Germline V gives CDR1 ENHRY, CDR2 SYGVKD. This CDR3 comprises 12 residues. DNA of the CDR3: TGTGCCATCAGTGGACGGGACACTGAAGCTTTCTTT. Protein product: CAISGRDTEAFF.

The chain has TRBV5-1 and TRBJ1-2; TRBD1 matches 12 bases. The CDR3 covers 16 residues. The germline gives CDR1 SGHRS, CDR2 YFSETQ. Trimming at V came to 4 bases and at J to 3 bases, leaving 7 bases not matched to a gene. The CDR3 region has the DNA TGCGCCAGCAGCCAAACGGGACAGGGGGCTTACTATGGCTACACCTTC. Amino acid sequence: CASSQTGQGAYYGYTF.

The chain links TRBV10-3 to TRBJ2-5; weak D call: TRBD1 (5 bases). V dropped 8 bases and J dropped 0 bases, with 13 bases sitting between them. The CDR3 is made up of 14 amino acids. Per the germline V gene, CDR1 is ENHRY and CDR2 is SYGVKD. CDR3 nucleotide sequence: TGTGCCATCGGCCCCGACAGCTACCAAGAGACCCAGTACTTC. Translation: CAIGPDSYQETQYF.

Many counts were recorded for this clonotype. The chain is built from TRBV4-3 and TRBJ2-1, with D tentatively TRBD2 (6 bases). The CDR3 consists of 18 residues. CDR1 and CDR2 (germline): LGHNA, YSLEER. V was cut by 0 bases and J by 7 bases, with 22 bases left in between. The DNA of the CDR3 is TGCGCCAGCAGCCAAGAACATTCCGGGGGAGCCCTTTGGAATGAGCAGTTCTTC. Translating it yields CASSQEHSGGALWNEQFF.

In this sample, this clonotype turned up many times. This rearrangement joins TRBV7-2 to TRBJ2-5; 8 bases agree with TRBD2. The CDR3 extends over 14 amino acids. Losses at the gene ends were 9 bases for V and 4 bases for J; bases not matched to a gene: 10. Germline CDR1 reads SGHTA; CDR2 reads FQGNSA. The CDR3 sequence is CASSPRGGGETQYF. CDR3 in DNA: TGTGCCAGTTCCCCCCGGGGGGGGGGAGAGACCCAGTACTTC. Drawing the rest from reference TRBV7-2 and TRBJ2-5, the complete variable domain is GAGVSQSPSNKVTEKGKDVELRCDPISGHTALYWYRQSLGQGLEFLIYFQGNSAPDKSGLPSDRFSAERTGGSVSTLTIQRTQQEDSAVYLCASSPRGGGETQYFGPGTRLLVL.

In this sample, this clonotype turned up a few times. The chain employs TRBV20-1 and TRBJ2-6; 15 bases are shared with TRBD2. The CDR3 is 19 amino acids. V shed 0 bases and J 3 bases; nucleotides not matched to a gene: 6. Germline values: CDR1 DFQATT, CDR2 SNEGSKA (reference sequence). In DNA, the CDR3 is TGCAGTGCTAGAGATCTAGGACTAGCGGGGGGGCTTGGGGCCAACGTCCTGACTTTC. Translating gives CSARDLGLAGGLGANVLTF.